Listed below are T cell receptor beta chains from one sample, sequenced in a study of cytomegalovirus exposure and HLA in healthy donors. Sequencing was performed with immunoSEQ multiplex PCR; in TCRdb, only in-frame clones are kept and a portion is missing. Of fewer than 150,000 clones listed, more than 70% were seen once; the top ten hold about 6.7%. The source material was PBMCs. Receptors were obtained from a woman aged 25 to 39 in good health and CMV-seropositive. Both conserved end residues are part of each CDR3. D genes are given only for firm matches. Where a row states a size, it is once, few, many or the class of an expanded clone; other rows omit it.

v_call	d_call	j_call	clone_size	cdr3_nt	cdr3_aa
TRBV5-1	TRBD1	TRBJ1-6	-	TGCGCCAGCAGCTCTTCCCGCGAGGGACAGACTTATAATTCACCCCTCCACTTT	CASSSSREGQTYNSPLHF
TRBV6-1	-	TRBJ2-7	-	TGTGCCAGCACCGGAAGGACAGATATTCTCTACGAGCAGTACTTC	CASTGRTDILYEQYF
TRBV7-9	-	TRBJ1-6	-	TGTGCCAGCAGCTTAAGTGGACTTAGCAATTCACCCCTCCACTTT	CASSLSGLSNSPLHF
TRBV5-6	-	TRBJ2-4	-	TGTGCCAGCAGACAGGGAAACATTCAGTACTTC	CASRQGNIQYF
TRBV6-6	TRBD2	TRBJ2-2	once	TGTGCCAGCAGTTCCCGGGAGGGAGGTTTTAGCGGGGAGCTGTTTTTT	CASSSREGGFSGELFF
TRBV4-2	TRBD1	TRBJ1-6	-	TGTGCCAGCAGCCAATGGGGAACAGGGGTAGCTTCACCCCCCCACTTT	CASSQWGTGVASPPHF
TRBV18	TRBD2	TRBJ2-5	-	TGTGCCAGCTCACTTGGACTAGAAGAGACCCAGTACTTC	CASSLGLEETQYF
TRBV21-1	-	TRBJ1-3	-	TGTGCCAGCAGCAACTTGACAGGGGGTGCCTCTGGAAACACCATATATTTT	CASSNLTGGASGNTIYF
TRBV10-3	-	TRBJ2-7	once	TGTGCCATCAGTGACGGAGGAACCTACGAGCAGTACTTC	CAISDGGTYEQYF
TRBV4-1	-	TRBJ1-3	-	TGCGCCAGCAGCCAAGAAGGGGGTGGGGGACCTGGAAACACCATATATTTT	CASSQEGGGGPGNTIYF
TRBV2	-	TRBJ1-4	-	TGTGCCAGCAGTGAGCGCCGCCCAACTAATGAAAAACTGTTTTTT	CASSERRPTNEKLFF
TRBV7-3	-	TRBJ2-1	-	TGTGCCAGCACCTCATCCCTCGGCCGGAGTGAGCAGTTCTTC	CASTSSLGRSEQFF
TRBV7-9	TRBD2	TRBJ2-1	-	TGTGCCAGCAGCAGGGGACTAGGGGACCGCAATGAGCAGTTCTTC	CASSRGLGDRNEQFF
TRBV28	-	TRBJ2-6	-	TGTGCCAGCAGTTTATCAGGGGCTGGGGCCAACGTCCTGACTTTC	CASSLSGAGANVLTF
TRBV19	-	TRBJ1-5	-	TGTGCCAGTAGTATGAATTCCGGGTATAGCAATCAGCCCCAGCATTTT	CASSMNSGYSNQPQHF
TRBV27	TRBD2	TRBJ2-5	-	TGTGCCAGTTCCCCGACTAGCGGGAAGTCTGGGGAGACCCAGTACTTC	CASSPTSGKSGETQYF
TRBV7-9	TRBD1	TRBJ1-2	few	TGTGCCAGCAGCTTAGAGGGACAGGGGCTCGGCGGCTACACCTTC	CASSLEGQGLGGYTF
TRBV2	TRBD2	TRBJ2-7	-	TGTGCCATCCTAGCGGGGGCGTACGAGCAGTACTTC	CAILAGAYEQYF
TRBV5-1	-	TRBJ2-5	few	TGCGCCAGCAGCGAGGACCCCGGGGGGACCCAGTACTTC	CASSEDPGGTQYF
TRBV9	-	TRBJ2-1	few	TGTGCCAGCAGCGTAGATGGGGGCGGAGAGCGGTTCTTC	CASSVDGGGERFF
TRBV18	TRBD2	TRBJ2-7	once	TGTGCCAGCAAGAAGACTAGCGGGAGGGCCTACGAGCAGTACTTC	CASKKTSGRAYEQYF
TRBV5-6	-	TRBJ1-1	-	TGTGCCAGCAGCGCCGGGGGGTTAGGGGACACTGAAGCTTTCTTT	CASSAGGLGDTEAFF
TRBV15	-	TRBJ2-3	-	TGTGCCACCAGCAGAGATCCCTTTAGCACAGATACGCAGTATTTT	CATSRDPFSTDTQYF
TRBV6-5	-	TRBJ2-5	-	TGTGCCAGCAGCACTCCGGGGGAGACCCAGTACTTC	CASSTPGETQYF
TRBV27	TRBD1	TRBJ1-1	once	TGTGCCAGCAGTTTGTCTCCTGGGGACAGCACTGAAGCTTTCTTT	CASSLSPGDSTEAFF
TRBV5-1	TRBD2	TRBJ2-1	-	TGCGCCAGCAGCTTGGATGGGGGGGTTTACAATGAGCAGTTCTTC	CASSLDGGVYNEQFF
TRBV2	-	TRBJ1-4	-	TGTGCCAGCAGGTCCGGGGGGGCAGTGTTTTTT	CASRSGGAVFF
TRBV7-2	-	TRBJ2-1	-	TGTGCCAGCAGCGCGGGTCTCTCCAGGTTCTTC	CASSAGLSRFF
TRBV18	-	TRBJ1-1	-	TGTGCCAGCTCACCCGGAGGAGGGCGTGAAGCTTTCTTT	CASSPGGGREAFF
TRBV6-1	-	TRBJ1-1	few	TGTGCCAGCAGTCGGACAGCCACTGAAGCTTTCTTT	CASSRTATEAFF
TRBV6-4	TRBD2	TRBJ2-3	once	TGTGCCAGCAGTGACTTTAGCGGGACAGATACGCAGTATTTT	CASSDFSGTDTQYF
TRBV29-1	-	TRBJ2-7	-	TGCAGCGTTGAAGATAGGAGCAGATCACTATCTCTAGCTGAGGATGAATTCTCCTACGAGCAGTACTTC	CSVEDRSRSLSLAEDEFSYEQYF
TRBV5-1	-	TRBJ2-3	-	TGCGCCAGCAGCTTGGCTAGAGTAACTAGCACAGATACGCAGTATTTT	CASSLARVTSTDTQYF
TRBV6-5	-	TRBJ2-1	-	TGTGCCAGCAGGCGGGGGCAGCTCTCCGACAATGAGCAGTTCTTC	CASRRGQLSDNEQFF
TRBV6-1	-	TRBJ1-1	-	TGTGCCAGCAGTGAAGCGTTCATGAACACTGAAGCTTTCTTT	CASSEAFMNTEAFF
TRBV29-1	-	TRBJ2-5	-	TGCAGCGTTGAAGGGCGCCTAGTAGAGACCCAGTACTTC	CSVEGRLVETQYF
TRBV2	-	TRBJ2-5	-	TGTGCCAGCAGTGAAAGGGGCTCTGGAGAGACCCAGTACTTC	CASSERGSGETQYF
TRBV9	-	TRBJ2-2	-	TGTGCCAGCAGTGTCGACAGGAACACCGGGGAGCTGTTTTTT	CASSVDRNTGELFF
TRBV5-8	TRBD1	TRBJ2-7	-	TGTGCCAGCAGCTTCGGGACAGGGTTGGCCTACGAGCAGTACTTC	CASSFGTGLAYEQYF
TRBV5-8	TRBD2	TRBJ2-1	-	TGTGCCAGCAGCCCCGGGGGGGGCTTCTCCTACAATGAGCAGTTCTTC	CASSPGGGFSYNEQFF
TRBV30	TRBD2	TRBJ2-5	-	TGTGCCTGGAGTAGAGGTCTAGCGGGAGCCAGGGGAGAGACCCAGTACTTC	CAWSRGLAGARGETQYF
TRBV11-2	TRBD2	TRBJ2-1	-	TGTGCCAGCAGCACGTCTAGCGGCTGGGAGCAGTTCTTC	CASSTSSGWEQFF
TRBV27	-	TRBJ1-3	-	TGTGCCAGCAGTTTAACATGGTCCTCTGGAAACACCATATATTTT	CASSLTWSSGNTIYF
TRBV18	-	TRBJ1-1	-	TGTGCCAGCTCACCGGCGGGTGGAGACACTGAAGCTTTCTTT	CASSPAGGDTEAFF
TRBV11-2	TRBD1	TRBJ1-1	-	TGTGCCAGCAGCCTCTCCGGGACAGGGGGCCTGAACACTGAAGCTTTCTTT	CASSLSGTGGLNTEAFF